Following are 24 T cell receptor beta chains from one sample sequenced in a study of T cell responses to AZD1222 COVID-19 vaccine (dated by TCRdb to about 2021). To prepare the library, the immunoSEQ multiplex PCR assay was applied. TCRdb re-hosts the immuneACCESS table, in-frame sequences only. Its copies lack some clones; in the studies checked, an unresolved V gene accounts for under half of them, and the cause for the rest is not known. Present in this sample are 110,000 to 150,000 clones, 80% to 90% of which were seen just once. The top ten clones comprise 5% to 6.5% of the sample. According to the study, the label for this sample's time point signals: baseline before first vaccination. The sample was peripheral blood, taken on day 0 of AZD1222 vaccination. The receptors here all came from an adult in good health.

The rearrangement links TRBV5-6 to TRBJ2-2; 8 bases are shared with TRBD2. CDR3 size: 16 residues. The trim removed 2 bases at V and 1 base at J, leaving 4 bases unmatched. The germline CDR1 and CDR2 sequences are SGHDT and YYEEEE. CDR3 DNA: TGTGCCAGCAGCTTCGGCCTAGCGGGGAACACCGGGGAGCTGTTTTTT. This encodes CASSFGLAGNTGELFF.

The CDR3 DNA sequence: TGCGCCAGCAGCCAAGTTAGGGGGTTCCAGTACTTC. Translating gives CASSQVRGFQYF. The chain employs TRBV4-1 and TRBJ2-7, with D possibly TRBD1 on 6 matching bases. There are 12 residues in the CDR3. The V and J ends lost 1 base and 10 bases respectively, with 11 bases between them. Germline V gives CDR1 MGHRA, CDR2 YSYEKL.

The V and J genes are TRBV9 and TRBJ2-1; 9 positions match TRBD2. The CDR3 is 16 residues long. Germline CDR1 is SGDLS and CDR2 is YYNGEE. V dropped 0 bases and J dropped 5; count of bases not matched to a gene: 6. The CDR3 region is CASSVARLAGNNEQFF. The CDR3 nucleotides read TGTGCCAGCAGCGTAGCTCGGCTAGCGGGGAACAATGAGCAGTTCTTC. Full variable domain (outside the CDR3, taken from reference TRBV9 and TRBJ2-1): DSGVTQTPKHLITATGQRVTLRCSPRSGDLSVYWYQQSLDQGLQFLIQYYNGEERAKGNILERFSAQQFPDLHSELNLSSLELGDSALYFCASSVARLAGNNEQFFGPGTRLTVL.

The chain links TRBV6-5 to TRBJ1-2; possibly TRBD1 for D (5 bases). Germline V gene lookup returns CDR1 MNHEY and CDR2 SVGAGI. The CDR3 spans 16 residues. V was pared by 2 bases and J by 7 bases, with 20 bases between. Written as DNA, the CDR3 is TGTGCCAGCAGTTACCTGCCGGGACGTACGGGGGGTGGCTACACCTTC. Translated: CASSYLPGRTGGGYTF.

The J gene is TRBJ1-1, the V gene TRBV4-2, with D maybe TRBD1 (6 bases). Per germline, CDR1 LGHNA and CDR2 YNFKEQ. The CDR3 extends over 15 amino acids. V was pared by 1 base and J by 4 bases, with 13 bases between. CDR3 bases: TGTGCCAGCAGCCAAGGTGGACAGCCTCCCACTGAAGCTTTCTTT. Translated: CASSQGGQPPTEAFF.

The gene calls are TRBV27 and TRBJ1-5; TRBD1 agrees at 11 bases. Germline V CDR1 and CDR2: MNHEY, SMNVEV (reference sequence). The CDR3 covers 18 residues. Trimming removed 4 bases from V and 5 bases from J; junction bases left unmatched: 13. The CDR3 loop is CASSSFRGTGGLHQPQHF. The CDR3 coding sequence is TGTGCCAGCAGTTCTTTTCGGGGGACAGGGGGACTCCATCAGCCCCAGCATTTT.

V gene TRBV3-1 (or the pseudogene TRBV3-2) combines with J gene TRBJ2-7; D possibly corresponds to TRBD2 (6 bases). The germline V gene encodes CDR1 LGHDT and CDR2 YNNKEL (reference sequence). Between the trimmed V and J ends, which lost 5 bases and 6 bases, there was a span of 14 bases. This CDR3 is 13 amino acids long. CDR3 sequence reads: CASSNNAGSEQYF. The CDR3 DNA sequence: TGTGCCAGCAGCAACAATGCGGGGAGCGAGCAGTACTTC.

Here the CDR3 DNA reads TGTGCCACCAGCAGAGAAGGACAGGGACCTAATTCACCCCTCCACTTT. Its translation: CATSREGQGPNSPLHF. V and J are TRBV15 and TRBJ1-6; 8 bases align to TRBD1. V lost 0 bases, J lost 6 bases, and 4 bases stayed unmatched. The CDR3 has 16 residues. Per the germline V gene, CDR1 is LNHNV and CDR2 is YYDKDF (reference sequence).

V is TRBV14 and J is TRBJ2-1; 11 positions agree with TRBD2. CDR1 SGHDN and CDR2 FVKESK come from the germline V gene. The CDR3 totals 16 residues. J was trimmed by 3 bases and V by 6 bases; bases with no gene match: 7. In DNA form, the CDR3 reads TGTGCCAGCAGGGGGACTAGCGGAACTTTCTACAATGAGCAGTTCTTC. Translation gives CASRGTSGTFYNEQFF.

The chain combines TRBV24-1 with TRBJ1-3, with D unresolved. Germline CDR1 is KGHDR and CDR2 is SFDVKD. The germline V and J ends were trimmed by 5 bases and 3 bases, with 7 bases remaining between them. The CDR3 is made up of 13 amino acids. The CDR3 DNA follows: TGTGCCACCAGTGCTGGGCTTGGAAACACCATATATTTT. Amino acid sequence: CATSAGLGNTIYF.

This clone occurred a few times. CDR3 nucleotides: TGTGCCTGGAGTAGGGGGACAGATAGCAATCAGCCCCAGCATTTT. Its protein product is CAWSRGTDSNQPQHF. V gene TRBV30 combines with J gene TRBJ1-5; 7 bases map to TRBD1. Trimming cost V 2 bases and J 0 bases; bases outside gene matches: 4. The germline V gene encodes CDR1 GTSNPN and CDR2 SVGIG (reference sequence). This CDR3 is 15 amino acids long.

The table lists this clone with a few counts. This chain joins TRBV27 and TRBJ2-7, with 8 bases lining up with TRBD2. Germline-derived CDR1 and CDR2 are MNHEY and SMNVEV (reference sequence). V gave up 0 bases and J gave up 3 bases; unmatched junction bases: 4. The CDR3 totals 15 residues. The CDR3 coding sequence is TGTGCCAGCAGTTTATCAGGGACTAGTGTCTACGAGCAGTACTTC. Its translation is CASSLSGTSVYEQYF.

This chain joins TRBV3-1 (or the pseudogene TRBV3-2) and TRBJ1-6; 7 nucleotides line up with TRBD1. CDR3 size: 14 residues. The V segment lost 4 bases and the J segment 9 bases; nucleotides outside the gene matches: 6. Germline V gene data show CDR1 as LGHDT and CDR2 as YNNKEL (reference sequence). CDR3: CASSLRQGGSPLHF. DNA of the CDR3: TGTGCCAGCAGCCTTCGACAGGGAGGTTCACCCCTCCACTTT.

The gene calls are TRBV7-9 and TRBJ2-7, with 10 bases identical to TRBD1. V lost 2 bases to trimming and J lost 5 bases; unmatched junction nucleotides: 6. The CDR3 contains 15 residues. Germline CDR1 reads SEHNR; CDR2 reads FQNEAQ (reference sequence). Here the CDR3 DNA reads TGTGCCAGCAGCTTAACCGGGACAGGGGCCAACGAGCAGTACTTC. It is translated as CASSLTGTGANEQYF.

J is TRBJ1-1 and V is TRBV28; 7 nucleotides align to TRBD1. Germline V gene sequence: CDR1 MDHEN, CDR2 SYDVKM. The junction had 10 bases not matched to a gene; V was cut back by 3 bases and J by 3 bases. There are 16 residues in the CDR3. This CDR3 reads CASSLPQQGSHTEAFF. CDR3 sequence (DNA): TGTGCCAGCAGTTTGCCGCAACAGGGGTCCCACACTGAAGCTTTCTTT.

The rearrangement joins TRBV4-2 to TRBJ1-4; 9 bases match TRBD1. V lost 1 base, J lost 8 bases, and 8 bases stayed unmatched. This CDR3 has 16 amino acids. Looked up from germline, CDR1 is LGHNA and CDR2 is YNFKEQ. The CDR3 here is CASSQAMGQGGEKLFF. The CDR3 coding sequence is TGTGCCAGCAGCCAAGCGATGGGACAGGGCGGCGAAAAACTGTTTTTT.

The J gene is TRBJ2-1, the V gene TRBV28, with 15 nucleotides matching TRBD2. Trimming cost V 5 bases and J 7 bases; bases outside gene matches: 3. CDR1 and CDR2 from the germline V gene are MDHEN and SYDVKM. The CDR3 runs 15 residues. CDR3 amino acids: CASSPGTSGRNEQFF. CDR3 sequence (DNA): TGTGCCAGCAGTCCTGGGACTAGCGGGAGGAATGAGCAGTTCTTC.

V gene TRBV6-5 combines with J gene TRBJ1-2; TRBD1 is a possible D gene (5 bases). V was trimmed by 8 bases and J by 4 bases, leaving 11 bases between them. The germline V gene encodes CDR1 MNHEY and CDR2 SVGAGI. The CDR3 is 12 residues long. The CDR3 region is CASGMGTYGYTF. In DNA form, the CDR3 reads TGTGCCAGCGGTATGGGGACCTATGGCTACACCTTC.

The V call is TRBV5-1, the J call TRBJ2-4; a possible D gene is TRBD1 (6 bases). CDR3 length: 14 residues. The V and J ends lost 2 bases and 9 bases respectively, with 15 bases between them. Germline V CDR1 and CDR2: SGHRS, YFSETQ. CDR3 residues: CASSFGQGPVIQYF. CDR3 bases: TGCGCCAGCAGCTTTGGCCAGGGGCCTGTCATTCAGTACTTC. Filled out from reference TRBV5-1 and TRBJ2-4, the complete variable domain reads KAGVTQTPRYLIKTRGQQVTLSCSPISGHRSVSWYQQTPGQGLQFLFEYFSETQRNKGNFPGRFSGRQFSNSRSEMNVSTLELGDSALYLCASSFGQGPVIQYFGAGTRLSVL.

The chain combines TRBV5-4 with TRBJ2-1; TRBD2 matches at 10 bases. Losses at the gene ends were 0 bases for V and 12 bases for J; bases not matched to a gene: 9. Germline V gene lookup returns CDR1 SGHNT and CDR2 YYREEE (reference sequence). The CDR3 has 15 amino acids. The CDR3 bases are TGTGCCAGCAGCTTGGTGTCTAGCGGGAGCTCGGGGCAGTTCTTC. Protein: CASSLVSSGSSGQFF.

The chain has TRBV18 and TRBJ1-6; D gene ambiguous. Germline-derived CDR1 and CDR2 are KGHSH and LQKENI. With 3 bases removed from V and 4 bases from J, the gap between germline ends came to 13 bases. This CDR3 comprises 16 residues. This CDR3 reads CASSPRERDYNSPLHF. The CDR3 DNA follows: TGTGCCAGCTCACCTCGTGAGAGGGATTATAATTCACCCCTCCACTTT.

The V call is TRBV12-5, the J call TRBJ2-7; a possible D gene is TRBD2 (5 bases). The CDR3 runs 14 residues. Per germline, CDR1 LGHNT and CDR2 FRNRAP. The germline V and J ends were trimmed by 1 base and 7 bases, with 14 bases remaining between them. CDR3 in amino acids: CASGLAQSRGEQYF. As DNA, the CDR3 is TGTGCTAGTGGTTTGGCCCAATCCCGAGGGGAGCAGTACTTC.

This chain connects TRBV3-1 (or the pseudogene TRBV3-2) to TRBJ1-1; D is unresolved. Trimming cost V 8 bases and J 3 bases, with 10 bases left between them. CDR3 length equals 12 residues. Looked up from germline, CDR1 is LGHDT and CDR2 is YNNKEL (reference sequence). The CDR3 nucleotides read TGTGCCAGCCGCTTATCAGACACTGAAGCTTTCTTT. Protein sequence: CASRLSDTEAFF.

The CDR3, as DNA: TGTGCCAGCGGACTAGCGGGAGGTTACGAGCAGTACTTC. Protein: CASGLAGGYEQYF. This sequence joins TRBV4-2 and TRBJ2-7; 14 bases map to TRBD2. V lost 8 bases, J lost 4 bases, and 1 base stayed unmatched. Looked up from germline, CDR1 is LGHNA and CDR2 is YNFKEQ. The CDR3 length is 13 residues.